Listed below are T cell receptor beta chains from one sample, sequenced in a study of cytomegalovirus exposure and HLA in healthy donors. Clones were read by immunoSEQ multiplex PCR, and TCRdb kept only the in-frame ones, dropping some. The table includes 150,000 to 200,000 clones, around 90% detected once. Material for sequencing was PBMCs. These receptors all stem from a man between 18 and 29 years old in good health and CMV-seronegative. Both conserved end residues are part of each CDR3. Each record gives: clone size, J gene, D gene, V gene, CDR3 protein, CDR3 DNA. D genes are given only for firm matches. Some rows mark clone size as missing; the rest say once, few, many or name a class of expanded clone.

. | TRBJ1-4 | TRBD1 | TRBV6-5 | CASSYSAGTGNEKLFF | TGTGCCAGCAGTTACTCCGCCGGGACAGGGAATGAAAAACTGTTTTTT
. | TRBJ1-3 | . | TRBV5-6 | CASSITGSGNTIYF | TGTGCCAGCAGCATTACAGGGTCGGGAAACACCATATATTTT
. | TRBJ1-1 | . | TRBV28 | CASSFLGLGAFF | TGTGCCAGCAGTTTTCTGGGACTAGGAGCTTTCTTT
. | TRBJ2-7 | . | TRBV28 | CASRFSPGTNYEQYF | TGTGCCAGCAGATTCAGCCCAGGTACGAACTACGAGCAGTACTTC
. | TRBJ2-7 | TRBD2 | TRBV6-1 | CASREWGGSAPYEQYF | TGTGCCAGCAGGGAATGGGGCGGGAGCGCCCCCTACGAGCAGTACTTC
few | TRBJ2-2 | TRBD2 | TRBV7-9 | CASSPTSGLGELFF | TGTGCCAGCAGCCCGACTAGCGGTCTCGGGGAGCTGTTTTTT
. | TRBJ2-7 | TRBD2 | TRBV13 | CASSPGLAPRSSYEQYF | TGTGCCAGCAGCCCTGGACTAGCCCCTAGAAGCTCCTACGAGCAGTACTTC
once | TRBJ2-7 | TRBD2 | TRBV27 | CASSLSGGSMYEQYF | TGTGCCAGCAGTTTATCGGGCGGGAGTATGTACGAGCAGTACTTC
. | TRBJ2-2 | . | TRBV9 | CASSVVSGGHLNTGELFF | TGTGCCAGCAGCGTAGTGTCGGGGGGACACCTGAACACCGGGGAGCTGTTTTTT
. | TRBJ2-1 | TRBD2 | TRBV27 | CASSLRTSGGSGEQFF | TGTGCCAGCAGTTTAAGGACGAGCGGGGGGTCAGGGGAGCAGTTCTTC
. | TRBJ1-2 | TRBD1 | TRBV27 | CASSGQEHYGYTF | TGTGCCAGCAGTGGACAGGAGCACTATGGCTACACCTTC
. | TRBJ1-4 | . | TRBV5-1 | CASSLGSRLRVGEKLFF | TGCGCCAGCAGCTTGGGATCACGGCTACGGGTGGGTGAAAAACTGTTTTTT
few | TRBJ1-3 | . | TRBV7-9 | CASSLAESGNTIYF | TGTGCCAGCAGCTTAGCAGAGTCTGGAAACACCATATATTTT
. | TRBJ2-1 | . | TRBV5-6 | CASSFDRHTSYNEQFF | TGTGCCAGCAGCTTCGACAGGCACACCTCCTACAATGAGCAGTTCTTC
. | TRBJ1-5 | . | TRBV28 | CASSLFTTAGPQHF | TGTGCCAGCAGTTTATTCACCACGGCAGGGCCCCAGCATTTT
. | TRBJ2-7 | . | TRBV18 | CASSGSYEQYF | TGTGCCAGCTCAGGGAGCTACGAGCAGTACTTC
. | TRBJ1-1 | . | TRBV29-1 | CSLFEGTEMNTEAFF | TGCAGCTTGTTTGAAGGCACAGAAATGAACACTGAAGCTTTCTTT
. | TRBJ2-1 | TRBD2 | TRBV6-5 | CASRTGTSGNNEQFF | TGTGCCAGCAGAACCGGGACTAGCGGGAACAATGAGCAGTTCTTC
. | TRBJ1-1 | TRBD1 | TRBV27 | CASSPSRQGILFTEAFF | TGTGCCAGCAGTCCCTCCCGACAGGGCATTTTGTTCACTGAAGCTTTCTTT
. | TRBJ2-7 | . | TRBV6-6 | CASSLGVSHFEQYF | TGTGCCAGCAGTCTAGGGGTTAGTCATTTCGAGCAGTACTTC
. | TRBJ2-3 | TRBD2 | TRBV11-1 | CASSPESGAFFDTQYF | TGTGCCAGCAGCCCCGAGAGCGGGGCCTTCTTCGATACGCAGTATTTT
. | TRBJ2-2 | TRBD2 | TRBV14 | CASSQDSGGFTGELFF | TGTGCCAGCAGCCAAGACTCCGGGGGGTTCACCGGGGAGCTGTTTTTT
. | TRBJ1-1 | . | TRBV11-2 | CASSRQGLNTEAFF | TGTGCCAGCAGCCGCCAGGGGCTGAACACTGAAGCTTTCTTT
. | TRBJ2-1 | TRBD2 | TRBV27 | CASSLAGGPYNEQFF | TGTGCCAGCAGTCTAGCGGGAGGTCCCTACAATGAGCAGTTCTTC
. | TRBJ1-1 | TRBD1 | TRBV5-1 | CASSLEGQPNTEAFF | TGCGCCAGCAGCTTAGAGGGACAGCCAAACACTGAAGCTTTCTTT
few | TRBJ2-2 | . | TRBV18 | CASSPRNTGELFF | TGTGCCAGCTCACCCAGGAACACCGGGGAGCTGTTTTTT
. | TRBJ2-1 | TRBD2 | TRBV18 | CASSITSGVNNEQFF | TGTGCCAGCTCGATCACTAGCGGGGTAAACAATGAGCAGTTCTTC
. | TRBJ2-5 | TRBD1 | TRBV29-1 | CSVSPGQGDQETQYF | TGCAGCGTCTCACCGGGACAGGGGGACCAAGAGACCCAGTACTTC
. | TRBJ1-1 | . | TRBV2 | CASSEGGGYTEAFF | TGTGCCAGCAGTGAAGGGGGCGGATACACTGAAGCTTTCTTT
few | TRBJ2-7 | . | TRBV27 | CASRALSYEQYF | TGTGCCAGCAGGGCCCTGTCCTACGAGCAGTACTTC
. | TRBJ1-4 | . | TRBV28 | CASLTPTNEKLFF | TGTGCCAGCCTGACACCAACTAATGAAAAACTGTTTTTT
. | TRBJ1-1 | TRBD1 | TRBV6-1 | CASSRQGEWDTEAFF | TGTGCCAGCAGTAGACAGGGTGAATGGGACACTGAAGCTTTCTTT
. | TRBJ1-2 | . | TRBV5-4 | CASSLPGNYGYTF | TGTGCCAGCAGCTTGCCGGGGAACTATGGCTACACCTTC
. | TRBJ1-1 | . | TRBV6-1 | CASPKGPEAFF | TGTGCCAGCCCCAAGGGGCCCGAAGCTTTCTTT
. | TRBJ1-4 | . | TRBV7-2 | CASSSGGLPNEKLFF | TGTGCCAGCAGCTCCGGGGGACTCCCTAATGAAAAACTGTTTTTT
. | TRBJ1-4 | . | TRBV5-1 | CASSRQEINEKLFF | TGCGCCAGCAGCCGACAGGAAATCAATGAAAAACTGTTTTTT
. | TRBJ1-2 | . | TRBV19 | CASKKGSGYTF | TGTGCCAGTAAGAAAGGGAGTGGCTACACCTTC
. | TRBJ1-2 | . | TRBV5-6 | CASSRPRQITNYGYTF | TGTGCCAGCAGCCGCCCCCGACAGATAACTAACTATGGCTACACCTTC
. | TRBJ1-1 | . | TRBV11-3 | CASAERDTPRDTEAFF | TGTGCCAGCGCCGAGCGGGACACCCCTCGGGACACTGAAGCTTTCTTT